The next 3 T cell receptor beta chains were all read from a single sample in a study of radiotherapy plus CTLA-4 blockade in lung cancer. Using immunoSEQ multiplex PCR, the repertoire was profiled, and TCRdb retains in-frame clones only, with some absent. The sample shows tens of thousands of clones, about four fifths of them seen only once. This material consisted of peripheral blood, taken from a patient treated with radiotherapy plus ipilimumab. The receptors here all came from a human donor with non-small cell lung cancer who had stable disease on radiotherapy plus ipilimumab.

The gene calls are TRBV5-1 and TRBJ1-2; D possibly corresponds to TRBD1 (5 bases). The CDR3 totals 14 residues. Trimming took 7 bases from V and 4 from J, leaving 17 bases between them. The germline CDR1 and CDR2 sequences are SGHRS and YFSETQ. The CDR3 DNA sequence: TGCGCCAGCGGCACCGGGACTCTTCCCTATGGCTACACCTTC. The encoded protein is CASGTGTLPYGYTF.

The V and J genes are TRBV4-1 and TRBJ2-7, with a tentative D call TRBD1 (6 bases). With 1 base removed from V and 2 bases from J, the gap between germline ends came to 9 bases. Germline V CDR1 and CDR2: MGHRA, YSYEKL. This CDR3 region has 14 residues. For the CDR3, the DNA is TGCGCCAGCAGCCAAGCAGGGGCCACCTACGAGCAGTACTTC. Its protein product is CASSQAGATYEQYF.

The V and J genes are TRBV7-8 and TRBJ2-2; no firm D call. The CDR3 sequence is 15 residues long. Germline assignment: CDR1 SGHVS and CDR2 FQNEAQ. Trimming left V 3 bases short and J 2 bases short, with 10 bases between. CDR3 loop: CASSFPLINTGELFF. The CDR3 region has the DNA TGTGCCAGCAGCTTCCCCCTCATTAACACCGGGGAGCTGTTTTTT.